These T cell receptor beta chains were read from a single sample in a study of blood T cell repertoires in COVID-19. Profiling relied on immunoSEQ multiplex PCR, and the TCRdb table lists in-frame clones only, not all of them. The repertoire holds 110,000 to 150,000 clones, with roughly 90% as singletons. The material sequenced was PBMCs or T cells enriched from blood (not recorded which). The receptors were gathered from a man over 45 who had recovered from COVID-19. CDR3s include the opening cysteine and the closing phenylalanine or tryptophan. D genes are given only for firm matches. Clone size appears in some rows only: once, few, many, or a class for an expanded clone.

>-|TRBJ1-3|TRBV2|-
TGTGCCAGCAGTGATGGACATTCCCGGGACACCATATATTTT
CASSDGHSRDTIYF
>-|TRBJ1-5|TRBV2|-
TGTGCCAGCAGTGAGCAGGGGTCGGACCAGCCCCAGCATTTT
CASSEQGSDQPQHF
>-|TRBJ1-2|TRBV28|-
TGTGCCTCAAGTGAGGTGAACTATGGCTACACCTTC
CASSEVNYGYTF
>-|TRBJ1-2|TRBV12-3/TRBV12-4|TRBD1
TGTGCCAGCAGCCGGACAGGGCAGGGCTACACCTTC
CASSRTGQGYTF
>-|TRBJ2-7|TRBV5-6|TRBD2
TGTGCCAGCAGCGCGGGACAGCGGGAGGAGATCGAGCAGTACTTC
CASSAGQREEIEQYF
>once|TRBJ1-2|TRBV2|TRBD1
TGTGCCAGCAGGGGACAGGGAAACTATGGCTACACCTTC
CASRGQGNYGYTF
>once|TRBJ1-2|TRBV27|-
TGTGCCAGCAGTCCCACGCGGGGGTCTACGGGTGGCTACACCTTC
CASSPTRGSTGGYTF
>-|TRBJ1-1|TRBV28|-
TGTGCCAGCAGTTCCCGACGGGAGAACACTGAAGCTTTCTTT
CASSSRRENTEAFF
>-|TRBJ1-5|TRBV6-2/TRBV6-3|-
TGTGCCAGCAGTTACAGCGGGGCTAGCAATCAGCCCCAGCATTTT
CASSYSGASNQPQHF
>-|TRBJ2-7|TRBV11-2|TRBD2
TGTGCCAGCAGCTTAGGTGCCCTAGCGGGAGTGGGCGAGCAGTACTTC
CASSLGALAGVGEQYF
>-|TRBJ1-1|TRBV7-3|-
TGTGCCAGCAGCTTGCTCCGGGTTGGGAACACTGAAGCTTTCTTT
CASSLLRVGNTEAFF
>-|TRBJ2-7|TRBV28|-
TGTGCCAGCAGTTTCCCGGGCTCCTACGAGCAGTACTTC
CASSFPGSYEQYF
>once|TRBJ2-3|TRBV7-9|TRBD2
TGTGCCAGCAGCTTAAGGGCGGTAGCGGGGGCCGACCCACATACGCAGTATTTT
CASSLRAVAGADPHTQYF
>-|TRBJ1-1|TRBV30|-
TGTGCCTGGAGAACTTGGACAGTTGGCACTGAAGCTTTCTTT
CAWRTWTVGTEAFF
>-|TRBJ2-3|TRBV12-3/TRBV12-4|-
TGTGCCACAGAGCTTGCAGGAACAGATACGCAGTATTTT
CATELAGTDTQYF
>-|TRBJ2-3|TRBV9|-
TGTGCCAGCACCCCATCTCCGGGACATGATGTAGATACGCAGTATTTT
CASTPSPGHDVDTQYF
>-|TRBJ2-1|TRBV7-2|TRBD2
TGTGCCAGCAGTGTACGGGGGGTGGCGAATGAGCAGTTCTTC
CASSVRGVANEQFF
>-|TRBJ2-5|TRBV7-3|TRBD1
TGTGCCAGCAGCTGGACAGGGGCGAAAGAGACCCAGTACTTC
CASSWTGAKETQYF
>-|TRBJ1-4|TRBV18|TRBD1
TGTGCCAGCTCACCTGACAGGGTCTACGAAAAACTGTTTTTT
CASSPDRVYEKLFF
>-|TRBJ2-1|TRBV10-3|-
TGTGCCATCAGTGAGTCGGCCCCCCGGCACCCCGCGGGTGAGCAGTTCTTC
CAISESAPRHPAGEQFF
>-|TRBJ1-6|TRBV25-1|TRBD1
TGTGCCAGCAGTGTACAGGGGAATCGTAATTCACCCCTCCACTTT
CASSVQGNRNSPLHF
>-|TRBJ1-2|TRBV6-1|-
TGTGCCAGCAGCTATCAGACAGAGGTTAACTATGGCTACACCTTC
CASSYQTEVNYGYTF
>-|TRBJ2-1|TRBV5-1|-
TGCGCCAGCAGCCTTACCGACAGCTACAATGAGCAGTTCTTC
CASSLTDSYNEQFF
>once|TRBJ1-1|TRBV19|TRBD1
TGTGCCCTATCCGGGGGGGACAGGGAAAGGAACACTGAAGCTTTCTTT
CALSGGDRERNTEAFF
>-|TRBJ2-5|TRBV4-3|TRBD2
TGCGCCAGCAGCCAAGTTGCCGGGCGCGGGGGAGGAGAGACCCAGTACTTC
CASSQVAGRGGGETQYF
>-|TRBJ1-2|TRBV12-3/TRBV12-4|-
TGTGCCAGCAGTTTAGGACACGCTGGCTACACCTTC
CASSLGHAGYTF
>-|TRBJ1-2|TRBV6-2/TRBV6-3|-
TGTGCCAGCAGTTATCAACAGTGGGTAAAGGGCTACACCTTC
CASSYQQWVKGYTF
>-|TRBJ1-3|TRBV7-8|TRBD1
TGTGCCAGCAGCGCGGGGACAGGCTCTGGAAACACCATATATTTT
CASSAGTGSGNTIYF
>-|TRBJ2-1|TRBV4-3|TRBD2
TGCGCCAGCAGCCGGGGACTAGCCGTTGACTCCTACAATGAGCAGTTCTTC
CASSRGLAVDSYNEQFF
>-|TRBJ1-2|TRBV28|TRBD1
TGTGCCAGCAGTTTTTCTGGGACAGGGGGTATAGGCTACACCTTC
CASSFSGTGGIGYTF
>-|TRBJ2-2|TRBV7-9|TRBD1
TGTGCCAGCAGATACAAAACCGGGACAGGGGCCACCGGGGAGCTGTTTTTT
CASRYKTGTGATGELFF
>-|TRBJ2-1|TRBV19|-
TGTGCCAGTAACCGACAGACATCCTACAATGAGCAGTTCTTC
CASNRQTSYNEQFF
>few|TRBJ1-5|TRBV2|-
TGTGCCAGCGGAGTACAATATAGCAATCAGCCCCAGCATTTT
CASGVQYSNQPQHF
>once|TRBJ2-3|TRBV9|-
TGTGCCAGCAGCGTAGACGGGGGGCCTGAAGATACGCAGTATTTT
CASSVDGGPEDTQYF
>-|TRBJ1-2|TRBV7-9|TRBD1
TGTGCCAGCAGCTATTTCGGGACAGGGGGTACCAGGGGTGGCTACACCTTC
CASSYFGTGGTRGGYTF
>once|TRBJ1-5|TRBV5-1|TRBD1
TGCGCCAGCAGCTTGTCAGGGGGTGATCAGCCCCAGCATTTT
CASSLSGGDQPQHF
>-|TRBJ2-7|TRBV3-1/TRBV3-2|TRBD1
TGTGCCAGCAGCCAAGGACAGGGGAGAGGAGAGCAGTACTTC
CASSQGQGRGEQYF
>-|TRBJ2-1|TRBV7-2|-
TGTGCCAGCAGCTTAGGGTATGGACTTTACAATGAGCAGTTCTTC
CASSLGYGLYNEQFF
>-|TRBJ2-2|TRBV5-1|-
TGCGCCAGCAGCCCGGATAGGCGGGGAAACGGGGAGCTGTTTTTT
CASSPDRRGNGELFF
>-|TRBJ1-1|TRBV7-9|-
TGTGCCAGCAGCCCGGGGGGGAGGACTGAAGCTTTCTTT
CASSPGGRTEAFF
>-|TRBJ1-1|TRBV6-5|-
TGTGCCAGCAGGGTCAGCAGGGCGAACACTGAAGCTTTCTTT
CASRVSRANTEAFF
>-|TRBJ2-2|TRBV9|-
TGTGCCAGCAGCTTCCTGTCGAACACCGGGGAGCTGTTTTTT
CASSFLSNTGELFF
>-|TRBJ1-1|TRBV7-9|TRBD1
TGTGCCAGCAGCTTATTGGCGACAGGGTCTGAAGCTTTCTTT
CASSLLATGSEAFF
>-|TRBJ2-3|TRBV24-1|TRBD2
TGTGCCACCAGTGCCCCGGCTAGCGGGAGTTTCCCAGATACGCAGTATTTT
CATSAPASGSFPDTQYF
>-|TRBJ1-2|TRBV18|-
TGTGCCAGCTCACCGAGTGCGGGGGCAGGTGGCTACACCTTC
CASSPSAGAGGYTF